The rows below give T cell receptor beta chains drawn from one sample of a study of Graves' ophthalmopathy and Graves' hyperthyroidism. TCRdb reanalysed the multiplex PCR reads using MiXCR and keeps one entry per CDR3 protein. In the table there are around 1,000,000 distinct CDR3 sequences, about 35% of which are singletons. Sequencing used peripheral blood or thyroid tissue (not recorded which). These receptors were obtained from an adult man with Graves' hyperthyroidism. Each CDR3 is given with its conserved first and last residue. The D gene is left open where the match is weak. A clone size is listed for some rows: how often the clone was seen (once, few, many), or a class if it is expanded.

D	V	size	J	CDR3	DNA
-	TRBV9	-	TRBJ2-7	CASSVAPSRLEQYF	TGTGCCAGCAGCGTTGCCCCGAGTCGGCTCGAGCAGTACTTC
TRBD1	TRBV2	-	TRBJ2-7	CATLDRGLINYEQYF	TGTGCCACCCTCGACAGGGGGCTAATAAACTACGAGCAGTACTTC
TRBD1	TRBV13	many	TRBJ1-2	CASSSQDRAPHGYTF	TGTGCCAGCAGCTCCCAGGACAGGGCTCCACATGGCTACACCTTC
-	TRBV10-3	many	TRBJ1-5	CASSVAGPTGNQPQHF	TGTGCCAGCAGTGTGGCCGGTCCTACCGGCAATCAGCCCCAGCATTTT
-	TRBV20-1	many	TRBJ1-2	CSANTQVYGYTF	TGCAGTGCTAATACACAGGTCTATGGCTACACCTTC
-	TRBV7-3	-	TRBJ2-2	CASSLGRNGELFF	TGTGCCAGCAGCTTAGGGAGAAACGGGGAGCTGTTTTTT
TRBD2	TRBV7-2	many	TRBJ2-7	CASKGAGGHTFYEQYF	TGTGCCAGCAAAGGGGCGGGAGGCCATACTTTTTACGAGCAGTACTTC
-	TRBV7-2	-	TRBJ1-4	CASSQSVRDPPGELFF	TGTGCCAGCAGCCAATCCGTGAGGGACCCCCCTGGAGAACTGTTTTTT
TRBD1	TRBV6-5	-	TRBJ1-1	CASSLFQGGTEAFF	TGTGCCAGCAGTTTGTTCCAGGGGGGCACTGAAGCTTTCTTT
-	TRBV19	many	TRBJ1-2	CASSLPTDGYTF	TGTGCCAGTAGTCTGCCGACAGATGGCTACACCTTC
TRBD2	TRBV5-1	many	TRBJ2-7	CASSPSGAIYEQYF	TGCGCCAGCAGCCCTAGCGGGGCAATCTACGAGCAGTACTTC
-	TRBV7-2	-	TRBJ1-1	CTRSMAGPWNTEAFF	TGTACCAGGTCCATGGCGGGGCCTTGGAACACTGAAGCTTTCTTT
-	TRBV5-1	-	TRBJ2-2	CASSPRISGELFF	TGCGCCAGCAGCCCAAGGATCTCCGGCGAGCTGTTTTTT
-	TRBV6-4	-	TRBJ1-1	CASSASRASTEAFF	TGTGCCAGCAGTGCCTCCCGGGCCTCAACTGAAGCTTTCTTT
-	TRBV9	-	TRBJ1-3	CASSAEGSSGNTIYF	TGTGCCAGCAGCGCCGAAGGGTCCTCTGGAAACACCATATATTTT
-	TRBV29-1	-	TRBJ1-1	CSVDALYTNTEAFF	TGCAGCGTTGACGCATTGTATACGAACACTGAAGCTTTCTTT
TRBD1	TRBV20-1	-	TRBJ1-6	CSAHPGQGEWSPLHF	TGCAGTGCTCATCCGGGACAGGGTGAATGGTCACCCCTCCACTTT
-	TRBV7-6	-	TRBJ2-6	CAGSADNSGANVLTF	TGTGCCGGCAGCGCCGACAACTCTGGGGCCAACGTCCTGACTTTC
-	TRBV9	once	TRBJ1-6	CASSLRGGSYNSPLHF	TGTGCCAGCAGTTTAAGAGGGGGATCCTATAATTCACCCCTCCACTTT
TRBD1	TRBV10-3	-	TRBJ1-5	CAISGGRGRNQPQHF	TGTGCCATCAGTGGAGGTAGGGGGCGTAATCAGCCCCAGCATTTT
-	TRBV5-1	-	TRBJ2-5	CASSLGVSNLETQYF	TGCGCCAGCAGCTTGGGGGTATCCAATCTAGAGACCCAGTACTTC
-	TRBV24-1	-	TRBJ1-1	CATSDPGAGTNTEAFF	TGTGCCACCAGTGATCCGGGAGCGGGGACGAACACTGAAGCTTTCTTT
-	TRBV3-1	-	TRBJ1-2	CASSQGTRGGGYTF	TGTGCCAGCAGCCAAGGGACCCGGGGCGGTGGCTACACCTTC
TRBD1	TRBV20-1	few	TRBJ2-7	CSARDLGQGAYEQYF	TGCAGTGCTAGAGATTTAGGACAGGGGGCATACGAGCAGTACTTC
-	TRBV29-1	-	TRBJ2-7	CSTWGSTHEQYF	TGCAGCACCTGGGGGAGTACCCACGAGCAGTACTTC
TRBD1	TRBV2	many	TRBJ1-6	CASRVGQALGSPLHF	TGTGCCAGCAGGGTGGGACAGGCCCTCGGTTCACCCCTCCACTTT
TRBD2	TRBV5-6	many	TRBJ2-5	CASSLSPSGQETQYF	TGTGCCAGCAGCTTGTCACCTAGCGGTCAAGAGACCCAGTACTTC
-	TRBV7-2	-	TRBJ1-1	CASSFTGQENTEAFF	TGTGCCAGTTCGTTCACGGGGCAGGAGAACACTGAAGCTTTCTTT
-	TRBV9	-	TRBJ1-3	CASSAEPGQPGNTIYF	TGTGCCAGCAGCGCCGAACCGGGACAACCTGGAAACACCATATATTTT
-	TRBV6-5	many	TRBJ1-1	CASSYTVNTEAFF	TGTGCCAGCAGTTACACAGTGAACACTGAAGCTTTCTTT
-	TRBV20-1	-	TRBJ1-5	CSAADGDQPQHF	TGCAGTGCTGCGGACGGTGATCAGCCCCAGCATTTT
TRBD1	TRBV7-8	once	TRBJ1-2	CASSLGYWDSDNGYTF	TGTGCCAGCAGCTTAGGGTATTGGGACAGCGACAATGGCTACACCTTC
-	TRBV10-2	-	TRBJ2-7	CASSESNPGYHEQYF	TGCGCCAGCAGTGAGTCGAATCCGGGGTACCACGAGCAGTACTTC
-	TRBV3-1	few	TRBJ2-7	CASSQGYSSYEQYF	TGTGCCAGCAGCCAAGGCTATAGTTCCTACGAGCAGTACTTC
-	TRBV5-1	-	TRBJ2-7	CASSLGVGVYEQYF	TGCGCCAGCAGCTTGGGGGTGGGGGTCTACGAGCAGTACTTC
-	TRBV20-1	-	TRBJ2-7	CSARATPTGQSYEQYF	TGCAGTGCTAGAGCAACCCCAACAGGTCAATCCTACGAGCAGTACTTC
-	TRBV2	many	TRBJ1-2	CASSEQGQYGYTF	TGTGCCAGCAGTGAGCAGGGGCAATATGGCTACACCTTC
TRBD1	TRBV29-1	many	TRBJ2-7	CSVGGDRFYEQYF	TGCAGCGTTGGCGGGGACAGGTTCTACGAGCAGTACTTC
TRBD1	TRBV10-3	many	TRBJ2-7	CAISPGQIYEQYF	TGTGCCATCAGTCCGGGACAGATCTACGAGCAGTACTTC
-	TRBV6-5	-	TRBJ2-7	CASREQGYSYEQYF	TGTGCCAGCAGAGAGCAGGGGTACTCCTACGAGCAGTACTTC
-	TRBV20-1	-	TRBJ1-1	CSVLAGANTEAFF	TGCAGTGTTTTAGCGGGGGCGAACACTGAAGCTTTCTTT
-	TRBV5-6	few	TRBJ1-3	CASSPFPPGLVNTIYF	TGTGCCAGCAGCCCTTTTCCCCCGGGTCTCGTAAACACCATATATTTT